This section outlines one T cell receptor beta chain sequence together with its context. Its antigen remains unidentified. This sample stems from a study of shared clonotypes between healthy human individuals. The study's findings and limits: Naive subsets, compared against memory subsets, generally had larger estimated richness values.

The assay was immunoSEQ multiplex PCR, and TCRdb's table has in-frame clones only and misses some. The data show about 2.4 million clones, more than 80% seen once. This CDR3 comprises 14 residues. Germline CDR1 MNHNS, CDR2 SASEGT. V lost 4 bases to trimming and J lost 6 bases, with 12 bases between them. Sequencing input: naive CD4+ T cells sorted from blood. The subset here: CD45RA+ positively selected. The V call is TRBV6-1, the J call TRBJ1-4; tentatively, D is TRBD1 (6 bases). This TCR was sampled from a man aged 18 to 29 in good health. DNA for the CDR3: TGTGCCAGCAGTGCCCTTGGACAGTATGAAAAACTGTTTTTT. Its protein is CASSALGQYEKLFF.